The 10 T cell receptor beta chains listed next were all sequenced from one sample in a study of PD-1 blockade in mismatch repair-deficient tumors (dated by TCRdb to 2015 to 2018). Libraries were prepared through the immunoSEQ multiplex PCR assay. The table was pulled from immuneACCESS by TCRdb, which kept in-frame rearrangements only. Such tables lose some clones; where checked, under half of the loss comes from unresolved V genes, and the rest has no known cause. The sample includes approximately 10,000 clones, with approximately 89% observed a single time. Approximately 12% of the sample comes from the top ten. What this sample's time point label stands for: approximately ten-day in vitro stimulation with candidate neoantigen peptide 7. For these TCRs, the target antigens are not known. This sample comprised cells cultured in vitro, obtained from a patient treated with pembrolizumab. All receptors derive from an adult with mismatch repair-deficient cancer.

The chain recombines TRBV19 with TRBJ2-2; 10 nucleotides agree with TRBD2. With V trimmed by 5 bases and J by 6 bases, 15 bases remained unmatched. From germline, CDR1 is LNHDA and CDR2 SQIVND (reference sequence). The CDR3 extends over 18 amino acids. CDR3 residues: CASSSRGSGRPPPGELFF. Here the CDR3 DNA reads TGTGCCAGTAGTTCCCGTGGTAGCGGGAGGCCTCCCCCCGGGGAGCTGTTTTTT.

The chain joins TRBV30 to TRBJ2-3, with 10 bases aligning to TRBD2. Germline trimming cut 2 bases from V and 2 bases from J; bases unmatched to any gene: 7. This CDR3 is 16 amino acids long. The germline gives CDR1 GTSNPN, CDR2 SVGIG (reference sequence). The chain's CDR3 is CAWSFRTSGFTDTQYF. CDR3 sequence (DNA): TGTGCCTGGAGTTTTAGGACTAGCGGATTCACAGATACGCAGTATTTT.

The chain recombines TRBV6-4 with TRBJ2-1; D perhaps matches TRBD2 (6 bases). The germline V gene encodes CDR1 MRHNA and CDR2 SNTAGT. The CDR3 sequence is 16 residues long. The V gene lost 2 bases and the J gene lost 2 bases, with 13 bases spanning the gap. In DNA form, the CDR3 reads TGTGCCAGCAGTGACCTGGCGGGGTCCCCCTACAATGAGCAGTTCTTC. Its translation is CASSDLAGSPYNEQFF.

The genes are TRBV6-1 and TRBJ1-2; D is unclear. Germline V CDR1 and CDR2: MNHNS, SASEGT. The CDR3 spans 12 residues. The V end was cut by 3 bases, the J end by 5 bases, with 7 bases between. CDR3 sequence (DNA): TGTGCCAGCAGTGATCTGAGGTATGGCTACACCTTC. Protein product: CASSDLRYGYTF.

This chain connects TRBV29-1 to TRBJ2-7; 11 bases line up with TRBD2. CDR1 is SQVTM and CDR2 is ANQGSEA in the germline V gene. The CDR3 extends over 13 amino acids. V was clipped by 7 bases and J by 2 bases; unmatched bases: 4. The CDR3 loop reads CSAGTSGAYEQYF. In DNA form, the CDR3 reads TGCAGCGCCGGGACTAGCGGCGCCTACGAGCAGTACTTC.

The rearrangement links TRBV28 to TRBJ2-7; 7 nucleotides align to TRBD2. Germline CDR1 and CDR2: MDHEN and SYDVKM. The CDR3 extends over 14 amino acids. The V and J ends lost 2 bases and 1 base, in that order; junction bases with no gene match: 2. DNA for the CDR3: TGTGCCAGCAGTTTACTAGCGGAGTCCTACGAGCAGTACTTC. This sequence encodes CASSLLAESYEQYF.

This chain uses TRBV4-2 with TRBJ2-3; TRBD2 might be the D (5 bases). CDR1 and CDR2 from the germline V gene are LGHNA and YNFKEQ. The ends were cut back, 3 bases at V and 4 bases at J, with 11 bases in the middle. The CDR3 extends over 14 amino acids. CDR3 in amino acids: CASSHEGRSDTQYF. The DNA for the CDR3 is TGTGCCAGCAGCCACGAAGGGAGATCAGATACGCAGTATTTT.

The rearrangement joins TRBV29-1 to TRBJ2-2; 14 nucleotides align to TRBD2. J lost 2 bases, V lost 7 bases, and 6 bases had no gene match. Germline V lookup: CDR1 SQVTM, CDR2 ANQGSEA. This CDR3 has 16 amino acids. The CDR3 DNA reads as TGCAGCGCTCTGACTAGCGGGAGGGCAAACACCGGGGAGCTGTTTTTT. As protein: CSALTSGRANTGELFF.

The chain has TRBV28 and TRBJ1-1; 8 nucleotides line up with TRBD1. The trim removed 6 bases at V and 11 bases at J, leaving 8 bases unmatched. Germline CDR1 and CDR2: MDHEN and SYDVKM. There are 12 residues in the CDR3. The CDR3 loop is CASRATQGVAFF. Here the CDR3 DNA reads TGTGCCAGCAGGGCCACACAGGGGGTGGCTTTCTTT.

The chain recombines TRBV4-1 with TRBJ1-1; D is unresolved. Germline V gives CDR1 MGHRA, CDR2 YSYEKL. V was cut by 3 bases and J by 0 bases, with 11 bases left in between. This CDR3 has 15 amino acids. The CDR3, as DNA: TGCGCCAGCAGCCAGTATCCACAGATGAACACTGAAGCTTTCTTT. Protein: CASSQYPQMNTEAFF.